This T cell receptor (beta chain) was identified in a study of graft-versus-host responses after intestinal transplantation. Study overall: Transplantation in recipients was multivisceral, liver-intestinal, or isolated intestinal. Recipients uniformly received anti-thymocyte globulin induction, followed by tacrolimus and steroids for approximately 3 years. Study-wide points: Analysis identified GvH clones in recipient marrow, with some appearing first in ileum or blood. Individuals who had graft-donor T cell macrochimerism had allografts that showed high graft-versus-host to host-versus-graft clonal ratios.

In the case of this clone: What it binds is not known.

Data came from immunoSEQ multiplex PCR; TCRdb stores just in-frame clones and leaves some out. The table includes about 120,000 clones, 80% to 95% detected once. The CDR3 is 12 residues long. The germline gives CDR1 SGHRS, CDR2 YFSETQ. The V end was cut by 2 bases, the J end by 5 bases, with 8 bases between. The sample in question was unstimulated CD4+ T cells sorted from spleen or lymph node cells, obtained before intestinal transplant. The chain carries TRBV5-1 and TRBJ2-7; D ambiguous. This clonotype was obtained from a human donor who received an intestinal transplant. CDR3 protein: CASSLTSNEQYF. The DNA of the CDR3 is TGCGCCAGCAGCTTAACTTCGAACGAGCAGTACTTC.